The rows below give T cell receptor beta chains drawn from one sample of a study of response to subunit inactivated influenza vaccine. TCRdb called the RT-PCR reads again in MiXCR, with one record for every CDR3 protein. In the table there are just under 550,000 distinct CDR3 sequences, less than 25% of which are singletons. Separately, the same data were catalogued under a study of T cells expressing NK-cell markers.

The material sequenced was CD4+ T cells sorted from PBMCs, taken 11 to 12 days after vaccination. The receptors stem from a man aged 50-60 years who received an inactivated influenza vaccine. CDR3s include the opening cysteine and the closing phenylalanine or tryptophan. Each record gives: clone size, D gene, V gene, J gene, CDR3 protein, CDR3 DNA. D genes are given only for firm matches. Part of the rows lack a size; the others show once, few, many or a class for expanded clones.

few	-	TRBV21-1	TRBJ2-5	CASRRQEMQETQYF	TGTGCCAGCAGGAGACAGGAGATGCAAGAGACCCAGTACTTC
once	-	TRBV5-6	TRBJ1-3	CASFSGGRVSGNTIYF	TGTGCCAGCTTCTCGGGGGGAAGAGTCTCTGGAAACACCATATATTTT
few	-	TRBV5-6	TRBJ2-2	CASSLRRAGELFF	TGTGCCAGCAGCTTGAGGAGGGCCGGGGAGCTGTTTTTT
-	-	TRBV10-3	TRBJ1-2	CAISRGETYGYTF	TGTGCCATCAGTAGGGGGGAAACCTATGGCTACACCTTC
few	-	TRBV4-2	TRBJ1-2	CASSQDRKANYGYTF	TGTGCCAGCAGCCAGGACCGAAAAGCTAACTATGGCTACACCTTC
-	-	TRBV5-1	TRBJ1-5	CASSPGTAFHQPQHF	TGCGCCAGCAGCCCAGGGACGGCCTTCCATCAGCCCCAGCATTTT
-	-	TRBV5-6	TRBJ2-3	CASSLSLASTDTQYF	TGTGCCAGCAGCTTGAGTCTAGCTAGCACAGATACGCAGTATTTT
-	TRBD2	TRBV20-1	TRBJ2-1	CSAQGTSGLPLKQFF	TGCAGTGCTCAAGGGACTAGCGGGCTTCCGCTTAAGCAGTTCTTC
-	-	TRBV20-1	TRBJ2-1	CSPRDGTPYNEQFF	TGCAGTCCCAGGGATGGGACTCCCTACAATGAGCAGTTCTTC
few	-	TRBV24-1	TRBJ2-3	CATSDLQSLSTDTQYF	TGTGCCACCAGTGATTTGCAAAGTCTAAGCACAGATACGCAGTATTTT
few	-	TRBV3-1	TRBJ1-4	CASSRSGFNEKLFF	TGTGCCAGCAGCCGATCAGGATTCAATGAAAAACTGTTTTTT
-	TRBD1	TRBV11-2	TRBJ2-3	CASSDRAPSTQYF	TGTGCCAGCAGCGACAGGGCCCCTAGTACGCAGTATTTT
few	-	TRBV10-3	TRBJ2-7	CAISEGGFSTYEQYF	TGTGCCATCAGTGAGGGTGGCTTTTCGACCTACGAGCAGTACTTC
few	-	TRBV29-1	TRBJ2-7	CSVTNSRGYEQYF	TGCAGCGTTACCAACAGCAGGGGCTACGAGCAGTACTTC
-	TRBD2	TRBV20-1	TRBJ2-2	CSAGPAGGVTGELFF	TGCAGTGCCGGACCCGCGGGAGGGGTCACCGGGGAGCTGTTTTTT
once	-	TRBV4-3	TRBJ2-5	CASSQVAGQIETQYF	TGCGCCAGCAGCCAAGTCGCGGGGCAGATTGAGACCCAGTACTTC
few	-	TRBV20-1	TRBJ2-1	CSASLTANREQFF	TGCAGTGCTAGTCTGACTGCCAACCGTGAGCAGTTCTTC
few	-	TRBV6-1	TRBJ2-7	CASISGAYEQYF	TGTGCCAGCATTTCAGGGGCCTACGAGCAGTACTTC
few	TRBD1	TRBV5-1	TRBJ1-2	CASSLNPGQIYGYTF	TGCGCCAGCAGCTTAAACCCGGGACAGATATATGGCTACACCTTC
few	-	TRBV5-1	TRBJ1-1	CASSLAGADRNTEAFF	TGCGCCAGCAGCTTGGCGGGCGCCGACAGAAACACTGAAGCTTTCTTT
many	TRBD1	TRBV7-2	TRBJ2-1	CASSLGQGGNEQFF	TGTGCCAGCAGCTTAGGACAGGGGGGCAATGAGCAGTTCTTC
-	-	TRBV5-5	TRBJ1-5	CASSLDLGDNQPQHF	TGTGCCAGCAGCTTAGACCTTGGAGACAATCAGCCCCAGCATTTT
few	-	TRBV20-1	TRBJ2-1	CSAAGRGGALNNEQFF	TGCAGTGCCGCGGGAAGGGGGGGAGCACTAAACAATGAGCAGTTCTTC
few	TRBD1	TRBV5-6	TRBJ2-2	CASSWRDRGTGELFF	TGTGCCAGCAGCTGGAGGGACAGGGGAACCGGGGAGCTGTTTTTT
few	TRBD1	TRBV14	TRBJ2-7	CASRQQGTTSEQYF	TGTGCCAGCAGACAACAGGGGACGACGTCCGAGCAGTACTTC
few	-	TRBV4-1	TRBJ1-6	CASSQELFSYNSPLHF	TGCGCCAGCAGCCAAGAACTCTTCTCCTATAATTCACCCCTCCACTTT
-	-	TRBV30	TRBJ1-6	CAWSSNSPLHF	TGTGCCTGGAGCTCGAATTCACCCCTCCACTTT
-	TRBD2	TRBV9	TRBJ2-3	CASSVAASGSGTDTQYF	TGTGCCAGCAGCGTAGCTGCTAGCGGGAGTGGTACAGATACGCAGTATTTT
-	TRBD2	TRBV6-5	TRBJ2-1	CASSYSIGLAGNNEQFF	TGTGCCAGCAGTTACTCGATCGGACTAGCGGGCAACAATGAGCAGTTCTTC
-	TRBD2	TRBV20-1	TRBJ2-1	CSARDPGGRVYNEQFF	TGCAGTGCTAGAGATCCGGGCGGGAGGGTTTACAATGAGCAGTTCTTC
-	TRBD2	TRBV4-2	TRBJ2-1	CASSQASGIKQFF	TGTGCCAGCAGCCAGGCTAGCGGGATAAAGCAGTTCTTC
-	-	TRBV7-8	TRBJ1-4	CASSLSGGLPGYEKLFF	TGTGCCAGCAGCCTCAGTGGTGGCCTTCCTGGCTACGAAAAACTGTTTTTT
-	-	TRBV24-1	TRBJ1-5	CATSGVGNQPQHF	TGTGCCACATCGGGGGTAGGGAATCAGCCCCAGCATTTT
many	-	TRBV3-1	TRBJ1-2	CASSQAKTYGYTF	TGTGCCAGCAGCCAAGCAAAGACTTATGGCTACACCTTC
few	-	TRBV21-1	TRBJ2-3	CASSKDRAGGTTDTQYF	TGTGCCAGCAGCAAAGATAGAGCGGGAGGTACCACAGATACGCAGTATTTT
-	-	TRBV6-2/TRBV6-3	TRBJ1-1	CASSSYSLMNTEAFF	TGTGCCAGCAGTTCCTATTCTCTCATGAACACTGAAGCTTTCTTT
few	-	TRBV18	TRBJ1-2	CASSPVMAAGNVYGYTF	TGTGCCAGCTCGCCTGTAATGGCTGCAGGGAATGTCTATGGCTACACCTTC
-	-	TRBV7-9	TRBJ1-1	CASSLTTVTEAFF	TGTGCCAGCAGCTTAACTACAGTCACTGAAGCTTTCTTT
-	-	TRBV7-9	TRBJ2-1	CASSWDKISYNEQFF	TGTGCCAGCAGCTGGGACAAGATAAGCTACAATGAGCAGTTCTTC
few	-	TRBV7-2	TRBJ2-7	CASRNGGTYEQYF	TGTGCCAGCAGGAACGGCGGTACCTACGAGCAGTACTTC
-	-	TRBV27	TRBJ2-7	CASSLGAQQNPPYEQYF	TGTGCCAGCAGTTTAGGGGCGCAACAGAACCCCCCCTACGAGCAGTACTTC
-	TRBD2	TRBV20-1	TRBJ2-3	CSAISGAVFTDTQYF	TGCAGTGCTATTAGCGGGGCAGTATTCACAGATACGCAGTATTTT
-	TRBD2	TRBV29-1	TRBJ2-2	CSVQTSGRVTGELFF	TGCAGCGTCCAGACTAGCGGGAGAGTCACCGGGGAGCTGTTTTTT
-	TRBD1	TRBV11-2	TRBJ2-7	CASRMTGIHEQYF	TGTGCCAGCAGGATGACAGGGATCCACGAGCAGTACTTC
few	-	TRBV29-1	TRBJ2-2	CSVGGLSLSTGELFF	TGCAGCGTCGGTGGCCTCAGTCTTTCCACCGGGGAGCTGTTTTTT
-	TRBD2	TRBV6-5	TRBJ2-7	CASSSTLASGSYEQYF	TGTGCCAGCAGTTCCACCTTGGCTAGCGGGTCCTACGAGCAGTACTTC
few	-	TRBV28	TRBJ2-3	CASLNGGKTTDTQYF	TGTGCCAGCCTGAACGGCGGGAAGACGACAGATACGCAGTATTTT
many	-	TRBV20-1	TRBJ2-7	CSARISELGEQYF	TGCAGTGCTAGGATAAGCGAACTAGGCGAGCAGTACTTC
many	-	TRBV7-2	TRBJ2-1	CASSLATGVKNEQFF	TGTGCCAGCAGCTTGGCGACGGGAGTGAAAAATGAGCAGTTCTTC
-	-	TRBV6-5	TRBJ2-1	CASSYEEPSSYNEQFF	TGTGCCAGCAGTTACGAGGAACCAAGCTCCTACAATGAGCAGTTCTTC
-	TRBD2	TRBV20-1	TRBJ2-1	CSAVNSRTSISSYNEQFF	TGCAGTGCTGTAAACTCCCGGACTAGTATTAGCTCCTACAATGAGCAGTTCTTC
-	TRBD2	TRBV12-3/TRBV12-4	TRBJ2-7	CASRRGLAGVYEQYF	TGTGCCAGCAGGCGAGGACTAGCGGGAGTCTACGAGCAGTACTTC
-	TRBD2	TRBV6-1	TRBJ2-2	CASSKSGGNTGELFF	TGTGCCAGCAGCAAGAGCGGGGGGAACACCGGGGAGCTGTTTTTT